This entry lists 12 T cell receptor beta chains sequenced from one sample in a study of blood T cells in healthy people across ages. The second PCR ran roughly 7 to 12 cycles with a sample-barcoded 5' primer and J-beta primers. TCRdb ran MiXCR on the 5' RACE reads and lists one entry per CDR3 protein. The table records roughly 800,000 distinct CDR3 sequences, nearly 60% of them present only once. Sequencing was done on a sample of blood. These receptors were collected from a man aged 25 to 40 in good health.

The chain joins TRBV7-6 to TRBJ2-4, with 7 bases lining up with TRBD2. The J call may be mistaken, given a closer DNA end match to TRBJ2-5. From germline, CDR1 is SGHVS and CDR2 FNYEAQ. The CDR3 sequence is 15 residues long. CDR3 residues: CASSLDGASGGTQYF. The CDR3 bases are TGTGCCAGCAGCTTAGACGGCGCCTCGGGGGGGACCCAGTACTTC.

The rearrangement links TRBV4-3 to TRBJ2-7, with D perhaps TRBD1 or TRBD2 (5 bases each). The CDR3 loop spans 14 amino acids. V was pared by 0 bases and J by 6 bases, with 12 bases between. Germline V gene sequence: CDR1 LGHNA, CDR2 YSLEER. DNA for the CDR3: TGCGCCAGCAGCCAAGAGGAAGCAGGGAGCGAGCAGTACTTC. This encodes CASSQEEAGSEQYF.

The chain uses TRBV7-2 and TRBJ1-2, with a possible D match to TRBD1 (5 bases). V was clipped by 1 base and J by 0 bases, with 15 bases between them. CDR3 length: 17 residues. Germline V lookup: CDR1 SGHTA, CDR2 FQGNSA. The CDR3 sequence: CASSLVAGAGTNYGYTF. CDR3 DNA: TGTGCCAGCAGCTTAGTGGCTGGAGCAGGGACTAACTATGGCTACACCTTC.

The genes are TRBV3-1 and TRBJ2-5; D not resolved. Trimming stripped 1 base from V and 5 bases from J, with 8 bases between. CDR1 is LGHDT, CDR2 YNNKEL, per germline (reference sequence). The CDR3 sequence is 13 residues long. The CDR3 reads CASSQVFRETQYF. DNA for the CDR3: TGTGCCAGCAGCCAAGTGTTTCGGGAGACCCAGTACTTC.

The chain is built from TRBV27 and TRBJ2-5; possible D gene TRBD2, 5 bases. Germline V lookup: CDR1 MNHEY, CDR2 SMNVEV (reference sequence). There are 13 residues in the CDR3. The ends were cut back, 6 bases at V and 5 bases at J, with 13 bases in the middle. CDR3 sequence (DNA): TGTGCCAGCAGCTCACGGGGTAGGGAGACCCAGTACTTC. It codes for CASSSRGRETQYF.

The chain couples TRBV13 to TRBJ2-1; D is perhaps TRBD1 (5 bases). Per the germline V gene, CDR1 is PRHDT and CDR2 is FYEKMQ (reference sequence). The CDR3 consists of 17 residues. V lost 7 bases to trimming and J lost 9 bases, with 28 bases between them. CDR3 in amino acids: CASTLDRDGAVTSEQFF. The CDR3 nucleotides are TGTGCCAGCACCCTAGATCGAGATGGGGCTGTCACGAGTGAGCAGTTCTTC.

The genes are TRBV20-1 and TRBJ1-2, with D perhaps matching TRBD1 (6 bases). Deletions cut 1 base from V and 8 bases from J, with 17 bases between. The CDR3 runs to 14 residues. Germline lookup yields CDR1 DFQATT and CDR2 SNEGSKA (reference sequence). CDR3 sequence (DNA): TGCAGTGCTAGAGGGGAACAGGGCCCATCGGGCTACACCTTC. Translated, it gives CSARGEQGPSGYTF.

V is TRBV4-2 and J is TRBJ2-7; D uncertain. From germline, CDR1 is LGHNA and CDR2 YNFKEQ. V gave up 2 bases and J gave up 4 bases, with 15 bases separating them. The CDR3 sequence is 15 residues long. Here the CDR3 reads CASSQRVGALYEQYF. CDR3 DNA sequence: TGTGCCAGCAGCCAAAGGGTGGGCGCTCTATACGAGCAGTACTTC.

The rearrangement joins TRBV29-1 to TRBJ1-3; D remains unclear. Per the germline V gene, CDR1 is SQVTM and CDR2 is ANQGSEA. V lost 4 bases and J 0 bases, leaving 7 bases between the germline ends. This CDR3 comprises 13 residues. Here the CDR3 DNA reads TGCAGCGTTGGAGGGCACTCTGGAAACACCATATATTTT. It is translated as CSVGGHSGNTIYF. The full variable domain, its missing parts supplied by reference TRBV29-1 and TRBJ1-3, is SAVISQKPSRDICQRGTSLTIQCQVDSQVTMMFWYRQQPGQSLTLIATANQGSEATYESGFVIDKFPISRPNLTFSTLTVSNMSPEDSSIYLCSVGGHSGNTIYFGEGSWLTVV.

The chain is built from TRBV28 and TRBJ2-1; possibly TRBD2 for D (5 bases). Trimming took off 9 bases at V and 3 bases at J, with 12 bases between the two ends. Germline V gene sequence: CDR1 MDHEN, CDR2 SYDVKM. This CDR3 spans 13 amino acids. This CDR3 is CASNGNGYNEQFF. CDR3 coding DNA: TGTGCCAGTAACGGGAACGGCTACAATGAGCAGTTCTTC.

This clonotype has only a few counts. The chain has TRBV14 and TRBJ2-7; 7 bases are shared with TRBD2. The CDR3 covers 15 residues. Per the germline V gene, CDR1 is SGHDN and CDR2 is FVKESK. J lost 2 bases, V lost 3 bases, and 7 bases had no gene match. The CDR3 DNA reads TGTGCCAGCAGCCAGGGAGGGATCTCTACCTACGAGCAGTACTTC. Translated, it gives CASSQGGISTYEQYF.

In nucleotides, the CDR3 is TGTGCCAGCGCCCCCACAGAGGCCTACGAGCAGTACTTC. This translates into CASAPTEAYEQYF. V usage is TRBV27 and J usage is TRBJ2-7; D ambiguous. V was trimmed by 8 bases and J by 2 bases, leaving 13 bases between them. Germline V gene lookup returns CDR1 MNHEY and CDR2 SMNVEV (reference sequence). The CDR3 spans 13 residues.